This T cell receptor beta chain stems from a study of cytotoxic CD8 clonotypes in ibrutinib-treated CLL. This CDR3 comprises 15 residues. Germline-derived CDR1 and CDR2 are SGHNT and YYREEE (reference sequence). Trimming stripped 4 bases from V and 3 bases from J, with 17 bases between. Libraries were prepared by immunoSEQ multiplex PCR; TCRdb keeps only in-frame clonotypes and omits some of them. Counted here are over 25,000 clones, approximately 62% occurring once; the ten biggest clones make up 11% to 15%. The TCR originated in a human donor with chronic lymphocytic leukemia. Sequencing used PBMCs, obtained before ibrutinib treatment. The rearrangement links TRBV5-4 to TRBJ2-7, with D perhaps matching TRBD1 (5 bases). The CDR3, as DNA: TGTGCCAGCAGCACCAGGGATGCCCTTCTCTACGAGCAGTACTTC. The encoded protein is CASSTRDALLYEQYF.